The clone carrying this T cell receptor beta chain was seen a few times. As yet, its antigen is unknown. The sample is drawn from a study of beta chain features in type 1 diabetes. The study's findings and limits: The influence of HLA type on TCRB rearrangement stayed undetermined. Type 1 diabetes patients had moderately but significantly shorter TCRB CDR3s in all four CD4+ subsets. A pattern of fewer insertions and more deletions at VDJ junctions was seen in type 1 diabetes patients.

Investigators reverse transcribed all isolated RNA, so they sequenced expressed TCRB transcripts. TCRdb keeps only in-frame clones here, not all; method: immunoSEQ multiplex PCR. This sample has a few hundred thousand clones, with around 13% found just once. J lost 9 bases, V lost 5 bases, and 7 bases had no gene match. Per the germline V gene, CDR1 is SGHDN and CDR2 is FVKESK. The CDR3 is 13 amino acids. Researchers reported sorting CD4+ naive, central memory, regulatory and stem cell-like memory cells via CD45RO/CCR7/CD25/CD127/CD95/CD27. The sequenced sample was naive CD4+ T cells from blood. The chain combines TRBV14 with TRBJ2-3; TRBD2 matches at 8 bases. The sequence derives from a young woman with type 1 diabetes. The CDR3 protein is CASSDSGAGTQYF. DNA of the CDR3: TGTGCCAGCAGCGATAGCGGGGCGGGAACGCAGTATTTT.